One and the same sample provided the 8 T cell receptor beta chains below, sequenced in a study of blood T cells in healthy people across ages (dated by TCRdb to between 2014 and 2017). The method was 5' RACE. TCRdb lists the instrument as Illumina HiSeq 2500. A second PCR of about 6 to 11 cycles was performed with a sample-barcoded 5' primer and a J-beta primer mix. Using fastp at Q25 and MiXCR, TCRdb reprocessed the public reads and kept productive beta chains. Every distinct CDR3 protein forms one entry, paired with its most common genes and DNA. For this sample the table gives some 1.6 million distinct CDR3 sequences, of which about 35% were detected only once. The ten top clones hold roughly 10% of the sample. Specimen: blood. The receptors derive from a woman in her twenties or thirties in good health.

The rearrangement joins TRBV4-1 to TRBJ1-2; D remains unclear. This CDR3 is built from 17 residues. The ends were cut back, 0 bases at V and 4 bases at J, with 18 bases in the middle. CDR1 and CDR2 (germline): MGHRA, YSYEKL. The CDR3 is CASSQDPFGQALYGYTF. In DNA, the CDR3 is TGCGCCAGCAGCCAAGATCCCTTTGGGCAGGCCCTCTATGGCTACACCTTC.

V is TRBV27 and J is TRBJ1-5; TRBD1 matches 7 bases. The CDR3 has 13 residues. The germline CDR1 and CDR2 sequences are MNHEY and SMNVEV (reference sequence). The trim removed 8 bases at V and 6 bases at J, leaving 7 bases unmatched. Here the CDR3 reads CASQGGAFQPQHF. CDR3 nucleotide sequence: TGTGCCAGCCAAGGGGGCGCATTTCAGCCCCAGCATTTT.

In the case of this clonotype: A read error may produce the germline difference seen at one junction end. The V call is TRBV29-1, the J call TRBJ2-1; D remains unclear. The CDR3 has 17 residues. The germline CDR1 and CDR2 sequences are SQVTM and ANQGSEA. As DNA, the CDR3 is TGCAGCGTGAAGGCCCCCCAGACATCCTCCTCCCACAATGAGCAGTTCTTC. Its protein is CSVKAPQTSSSHNEQFF.

This clonotype was observed once. The chain employs TRBV14 and TRBJ2-5; maybe TRBD2 (6 bases). The germline V gene has CDR1 SGHDN and CDR2 FVKESK. The CDR3 length is 14 residues. Between the trimmed V and J ends, which lost 1 base and 4 bases, there was a span of 10 bases. DNA for the CDR3: TGTGCCAGCAGCCAAGGAATGGGACTAGAGACCCAGTACTTC. Translation gives CASSQGMGLETQYF.

Comment on this clonotype: A much more abundant neighbour one base away suggests this may be a read error. The V call is TRBV20-1, the J call TRBJ2-3; 8 bases align to TRBD2. The junction had 9 bases not matched to a gene; V was cut back by 3 bases and J by 4 bases. From germline, CDR1 is DFQATT and CDR2 SNEGSKA (reference sequence). This CDR3 contains 15 residues. CDR3 nucleotides: TGCAGTGCTAGTAGGGTAGCGGGACTTTCAGATACGCAGTATTTT. Translating it yields CSASRVAGLSDTQYF.

V gene TRBV6-1 combines with J gene TRBJ1-5; D unclear. The germline V gene encodes CDR1 MNHNS and CDR2 SASEGT. The germline V and J ends were trimmed by 1 base and 0 bases, with 16 bases remaining between them. The CDR3 is 18 amino acids. The CDR3 DNA reads TGTGCCAGCAGTGAAGTCAGCGTTGTTTTCGATAGCAATCAGCCCCAGCATTTT. Encoded protein: CASSEVSVVFDSNQPQHF.

In its sample, this clonotype was seen a few times. The CDR3 bases are TGCAGCGTTGTATCCAAGTTGGGGACAGGGGGCTACACCTTC. It codes for CSVVSKLGTGGYTF. The chain combines TRBV29-1 with TRBJ1-2; TRBD1 matches 9 bases. With 4 bases clipped from V and 8 bases from J, the junction kept 11 bases outside the gene matches. This CDR3 has 14 amino acids. The germline V gene encodes CDR1 SQVTM and CDR2 ANQGSEA.

Notes on this clonotype: Germline is not matched at one junction end, which may reflect a read error. This rearrangement joins TRBV7-8 to TRBJ2-7, with TRBD1 matching over 8 bases. Germline values: CDR1 SGHVS, CDR2 FQNEAQ. This CDR3 is 15 amino acids long. This CDR3 reads CTSSLDRAGSYEQYF. The CDR3 region has the DNA TGTACCAGCAGCTTGGACAGGGCCGGCTCCTACGAGCAGTACTTC.